One and the same sample provided the 20 T cell receptor beta chains below, sequenced in a study of blood T cell repertoires in COVID-19. The table came from immunoSEQ multiplex PCR; TCRdb's copy has only in-frame clones and leaves some out. The sample yields about 26,000 clones, about 92% seen once. The sequenced material came from peripheral blood. The receptor source for this set is a human donor in a cohort sampled during active COVID-19.

The V call is TRBV28, the J call TRBJ2-1; TRBD1 agrees at 9 bases. From germline, CDR1 is MDHEN and CDR2 SYDVKM. There are 15 residues in the CDR3. The V segment lost 5 bases and the J segment 9 bases; nucleotides outside the gene matches: 11. The CDR3 protein is CASSARTGANSEQFF. The CDR3, as DNA: TGTGCCAGCAGTGCACGGACAGGGGCGAACTCTGAGCAGTTCTTC.

The V and J genes are TRBV23-1 and TRBJ1-5, with D unclear. TRBV23-1 is designated an ORF whose function remains uncertain. CDR3 size: 12 residues. Trimming shortened V by 3 bases and J by 7 bases, and 7 bases separated the two germline ends. CDR3 nucleotide sequence: TGCGCCAGCAGTCACCCTAGCCAGCCCCAGCATTTT. Translation: CASSHPSQPQHF.

The rearrangement links TRBV3-1 (or the pseudogene TRBV3-2) to TRBJ1-2, with D maybe TRBD1 (5 bases). The germline V and J ends were trimmed by 4 bases and 3 bases, with 15 bases remaining between them. The V gene's germline CDR1 is LGHDT and CDR2 YNNKEL (reference sequence). The CDR3 runs to 15 residues. CDR3 DNA: TGTGCCAGCAGCCCCCGGGGGGGTGTACACTATGGCTACACCTTC. It specifies CASSPRGGVHYGYTF.

The chain links TRBV19 to TRBJ2-3; D might be TRBD1 (6 bases). The CDR3 length is 15 residues. Germline V gives CDR1 LNHDA, CDR2 SQIVND (reference sequence). Trimming removed 3 bases at V and 4 bases at J, with 14 bases between. CDR3 nucleotides: TGTGCCAGTAGTATTACAGGGATCCTAGCAGATACGCAGTATTTT. Translated, it gives CASSITGILADTQYF.

V is TRBV6-2 or TRBV6-3 and J is TRBJ2-1; TRBD2 aligns across 7 bases. This CDR3 is built from 14 residues. Germline loops: CDR1 MNHEY, CDR2 SVGEGT. V dropped 2 bases and J dropped 7; count of bases not matched to a gene: 5. CDR3 sequence: CASSYGRAGNEQFF. DNA for the CDR3: TGTGCCAGCAGTTACGGGAGGGCGGGTAATGAGCAGTTCTTC.

The genes are TRBV5-1 and TRBJ2-7; D might be TRBD1 (6 bases). The CDR3 has 15 residues. Germline loops: CDR1 SGHRS, CDR2 YFSETQ. Trimming removed 0 bases at V and 1 base at J, with 11 bases between. The DNA for the CDR3 is TGCGCCAGCAGCTTGGGGGGGACATGGTCCTACGAGCAGTACTTC. Translation: CASSLGGTWSYEQYF.

This clone occurred once. The chain recombines TRBV10-3 with TRBJ2-5; 8 bases match TRBD2. Trimming cost V 3 bases and J 4 bases; bases outside gene matches: 10. Germline V gives CDR1 ENHRY, CDR2 SYGVKD. The CDR3 is 16 amino acids. This CDR3 reads CAISEPGGLGGETQYF. CDR3 coding DNA: TGTGCCATCAGTGAACCGGGGGGGCTTGGGGGAGAGACCCAGTACTTC.

V is TRBV21-1 and J is TRBJ1-5. TRBV21-1 corresponds to a pseudogene. The CDR3 covers 14 residues. The CDR3 DNA sequence: TGTGCCAGCAGTAGGCAGAGGGACAATCAGCCCCAGCATTTT. Its translation: CASSRQRDNQPQHF.

The rearrangement uses TRBV6-2 or TRBV6-3 and TRBJ2-1, with D possibly TRBD2 on 6 matching bases. Trimming took 1 base from V and 10 from J, leaving 11 bases between them. The CDR3 sequence is 13 residues long. CDR1 MNHEY and CDR2 SVGEGT come from the germline V gene. In DNA form, the CDR3 reads TGTGCCAGCAGTTACTGGGGGGTGGGAGAGCAGTTCTTC. It codes for CASSYWGVGEQFF.

This rearrangement joins TRBV5-6 to TRBJ1-5; no definite D call. The V end lost 0 bases, the J end lost 6 bases, and 13 bases lay between the germline ends. The CDR3 loop spans 15 amino acids. Germline CDR1 is SGHDT and CDR2 is YYEEEE. CDR3 in DNA: TGTGCCAGCAGCTTGGGGGTGAGGGTAACTCAGCCCCAGCATTTT. Translating gives CASSLGVRVTQPQHF.

CDR3 loop: CASRRLAGEETQYF. In DNA, the CDR3 is TGTGCCAGCCGACGCTTAGCGGGAGAAGAGACCCAGTACTTC. V is TRBV5-4 and J is TRBJ2-5, with TRBD2 matching over 9 bases. Germline V gene data show CDR1 as SGHNT and CDR2 as YYREEE (reference sequence). This CDR3 has 14 residues. V gave up 7 bases and J gave up 3 bases; unmatched junction bases: 7.

The rearrangement joins TRBV25-1 to TRBJ2-7; 8 bases match TRBD1. This CDR3 spans 14 amino acids. Germline CDR1 is MGHDK and CDR2 is SYGVNS. V lost 4 bases, J lost 6 bases, and 8 bases stayed unmatched. The DNA for the CDR3 is TGTGCCAGCAGTGCCAGGGGGCTCCTGCCCGAGCAGTACTTC. As protein: CASSARGLLPEQYF.

The rearrangement links TRBV2 to TRBJ1-2; D may be TRBD1 (6 bases). Germline CDR1 and CDR2: SNHLY and FYNNEI. The ends were cut back, 4 bases at V and 12 bases at J, with 30 bases in the middle. The CDR3 sequence is 17 residues long. The CDR3 coding sequence is TGTGCCAGCAGTGCGGCCCACGCCGGGACAAACAACGCCCACCACACCTTC. This sequence encodes CASSAAHAGTNNAHHTF.

This chain links TRBV5-6 with TRBJ2-2, with a possible D match to TRBD1 (5 bases). V lost 7 bases to trimming and J lost 0 bases, with 13 bases between them. Germline assignment: CDR1 SGHDT and CDR2 YYEEEE. This CDR3 comprises 15 residues. DNA of the CDR3: TGTGCCAGCCGTATTCAGGGTGCGAACACCGGGGAGCTGTTTTTT. Amino acids: CASRIQGANTGELFF.

This sequence joins TRBV28 and TRBJ2-3, with a tentative D call TRBD1 (6 bases). This CDR3 is 16 amino acids long. The germline V gene has CDR1 MDHEN and CDR2 SYDVKM. V lost 2 bases, J lost 0 bases, and 12 bases lay in between. The CDR3 is CASSLPGTPSTDTQYF. In DNA form, the CDR3 reads TGTGCCAGCAGTTTACCCGGGACACCTAGCACAGATACGCAGTATTTT.

CDR3 protein: CASSLRLREPTDTQYF. CDR3 bases: TGTGCCAGCAGCTTACGGCTCCGGGAACCCACAGATACGCAGTATTTT. The chain couples TRBV7-8 to TRBJ2-3; TRBD2 might be the D (5 bases). Deletions cut 2 bases from V and 2 bases from J, with 14 bases between. The V gene's germline CDR1 is SGHVS and CDR2 FQNEAQ. The length of the CDR3 is 16 residues.

The chain uses TRBV4-3 and TRBJ1-4; tentatively, D is TRBD1 (6 bases). V was shortened by 1 base and J by 5 bases, with 8 bases between the two germline ends. Germline V gene data show CDR1 as LGHNA and CDR2 as YSLEER. The CDR3 loop spans 14 amino acids. CDR3 DNA sequence: TGCGCCAGCAGCCAAGGCAGGGGAAATGAAAAACTGTTTTTT. Translating it yields CASSQGRGNEKLFF.

This chain connects TRBV19 to TRBJ1-2; 10 positions match TRBD1. The CDR3 covers 16 residues. J was trimmed by 2 bases and V by 6 bases; bases with no gene match: 9. CDR1 is LNHDA and CDR2 is SQIVND in the germline V gene (reference sequence). CDR3: CASSSKQGQGNYGYTF. The CDR3 region has the DNA TGTGCCAGTAGCTCCAAGCAGGGACAGGGGAACTATGGCTACACCTTC. Supplemented by reference TRBV19 and TRBJ1-2, the full variable domain reads DGGITQSPKYLFRKEGQNVTLSCEQNLNHDAMYWYRQDPGQGLRLIYYSQIVNDFQKGDIAEGYSVSREKKESFPLTVTSAQKNPTAFYLCASSSKQGQGNYGYTFGSGTRLTVV.

The genes are TRBV5-1 and TRBJ1-1; 11 nucleotides match TRBD1. This CDR3 contains 14 residues. Germline V CDR1 and CDR2: SGHRS, YFSETQ. V gave up 4 bases and J gave up 3 bases; unmatched junction bases: 2. CDR3 protein: CASSQGQGDTEAFF. The DNA of the CDR3 is TGCGCCAGCAGCCAGGGACAGGGGGACACTGAAGCTTTCTTT. Drawing the rest from reference TRBV5-1 and TRBJ1-1, the complete variable domain is KAGVTQTPRYLIKTRGQQVTLSCSPISGHRSVSWYQQTPGQGLQFLFEYFSETQRNKGNFPGRFSGRQFSNSRSEMNVSTLELGDSALYLCASSQGQGDTEAFFGQGTRLTVV.

The chain combines TRBV11-3 with TRBJ2-6; the D gene is possibly TRBD2 (6 bases). The germline CDR1 and CDR2 sequences are SGHNT and YENEEA. V lost 0 bases, J lost 2 bases, and 8 bases lay in between. The CDR3 has 16 amino acids. DNA for the CDR3: TGTGCCAGCAGCTTAGATGCGGGGCCTGGGGCCAACGTCCTGACTTTC. It translates to CASSLDAGPGANVLTF. Variable domain in full (rest from reference TRBV11-3 and TRBJ2-6): EAGVVQSPRYKIIEKKQPVAFWCNPISGHNTLYWYLQNLGQGPELLIRYENEEAVDDSQLPKDRFSAERLKGVDSTLKIQPAELGDSAVYLCASSLDAGPGANVLTFGAGSRLTVL.